One sample yielded the 22 T cell receptor beta chains listed below, sequenced in a study of shared clonotypes between healthy human individuals. Repertoires were generated with immunoSEQ multiplex PCR, while TCRdb's copy carries only in-frame clones and drops some. Here the sample spans 600,000 or so clones, approximately 95% being singletons. The naive CD8 fraction comprised CD45RO-negative cells positively selected for CCR7 and excluded terminally differentiated effector memory CD45RA+ cells. Material for sequencing was naive CD8+ T cells sorted from blood. The receptors were sampled from a woman aged 30 to 39 in good health.

The chain employs TRBV29-1 and TRBJ2-5; D remains unclear. V lost 0 bases and J 7 bases, leaving 15 bases between the germline ends. The CDR3 covers 14 residues. The germline V gene has CDR1 SQVTM and CDR2 ANQGSEA. The CDR3 here is CSVEDFGRSPTQYF. CDR3 DNA sequence: TGCAGCGTTGAAGACTTCGGGCGGTCCCCGACCCAGTACTTC.

V usage is TRBV28 and J usage is TRBJ2-1, with D unresolved. There are 12 residues in the CDR3. V was clipped by 5 bases and J by 10 bases, with 12 bases between them. Germline V CDR1 and CDR2: MDHEN, SYDVKM. The CDR3 spells CASSPGAREQFF. CDR3 in DNA: TGTGCCAGCAGTCCTGGAGCACGGGAGCAGTTCTTC.

The chain has TRBV9 and TRBJ2-1, with 8 bases aligning to TRBD2. This CDR3 region has 17 residues. Per the germline V gene, CDR1 is SGDLS and CDR2 is YYNGEE. V lost 2 bases and J lost 8; bases outside the gene matches: 15. CDR3 in amino acids: CASSVPPPGLVGYEQFF. CDR3 DNA: TGTGCCAGCAGCGTCCCCCCCCCGGGACTAGTGGGGTATGAGCAGTTCTTC.

The J gene is TRBJ1-2, the V gene TRBV11-2, with unresolved D. The V gene lost 1 base and the J gene lost 12 bases, with 15 bases spanning the gap. The CDR3 spans 13 residues. CDR1 and CDR2 (germline): SGHAT, FQNNGV. This CDR3 reads CASSLGATWPHTF. For the CDR3, the DNA is TGTGCCAGCAGCTTAGGCGCGACATGGCCCCACACCTTC.

The V gene is TRBV28, the J gene TRBJ1-1, with unresolved D. This CDR3 is 14 amino acids long. The ends were cut back, 3 bases at V and 0 bases at J, with 8 bases in the middle. Germline CDR1 reads MDHEN; CDR2 reads SYDVKM. CDR3 nucleotide sequence: TGTGCCAGCAGTTTTCGCAGGATGAACACTGAAGCTTTCTTT. This sequence encodes CASSFRRMNTEAFF.

The chain couples TRBV10-3 to TRBJ1-1; D is possibly TRBD1 (5 bases). The CDR3 length is 18 residues. V was cut by 10 bases and J by 5 bases, with 32 bases left in between. CDR1 and CDR2 from the germline V gene are ENHRY and SYGVKD. CDR3 nucleotides: TGTGCCACGCACGAACGCATCGTTTTGGGGATTAAGGGGACTGAAGCTTTCTTT. Its translation is CATHERIVLGIKGTEAFF.

The chain is built from TRBV7-9 and TRBJ2-5; 10 bases fit TRBD1. The CDR3 contains 14 residues. With V trimmed by 6 bases and J by 4 bases, 5 bases remained unmatched. CDR1 is SEHNR and CDR2 is FQNEAQ in the germline V gene (reference sequence). The DNA for the CDR3 is TGTGCCAGCAGAGACGACAGGGGGCGAGAGACCCAGTACTTC. Protein: CASRDDRGRETQYF.

This clone has a single count. CDR3 sequence: CASVIAGDDGYTF. The DNA of the CDR3 is TGTGCCAGCGTCATAGCAGGGGACGATGGCTACACCTTC. The rearrangement uses TRBV2 and TRBJ1-2, with D tentatively TRBD1 (6 bases). V shed 8 bases and J shed 6 bases, with 16 bases lying between them. This CDR3 is 13 amino acids long. The germline CDR1 and CDR2 sequences are SNHLY and FYNNEI.

The chain links TRBV13 to TRBJ1-2; TRBD1 aligns across 9 bases. The V gene's germline CDR1 is PRHDT and CDR2 FYEKMQ (reference sequence). V trimming: 5 bases; J trimming: 7 bases; junction bases outside the gene matches: 8. The CDR3 is made up of 14 amino acids. The CDR3 here is CASSLGQGNSGYTF. The CDR3 coding sequence is TGTGCCAGCAGCCTTGGACAGGGGAATTCTGGCTACACCTTC. The full variable domain, its missing parts supplied by reference TRBV13 and TRBJ1-2, is AAGVIQSPRHLIKEKRETATLKCYPIPRHDTVYWYQQGPGQDPQFLISFYEKMQSDKGSIPDRFSAQQFSDYHSELNMSSLELGDSALYFCASSLGQGNSGYTFGSGTRLTVV.

Comments on this clone: The sample contains more than one DNA sequence encoding this CDR3. This rearrangement joins TRBV27 to TRBJ2-1; TRBD2 matches at 14 bases. With 5 bases clipped from V and 7 bases from J, the junction kept 4 bases outside the gene matches. Germline V CDR1 and CDR2: MNHEY, SMNVEV (reference sequence). The CDR3 runs 15 residues. The CDR3 nucleotides read TGTGCCAGCAGTCACGGGACTAGCGGGAGAAATGAGCAGTTCTTC. It encodes CASSHGTSGRNEQFF.

The V gene is TRBV28, the J gene TRBJ1-5; D perhaps matches TRBD1 (6 bases). The germline CDR1 and CDR2 sequences are MDHEN and SYDVKM. V shed 6 bases and J shed 2 bases, with 11 bases lying between them. The CDR3 has 14 amino acids. Here the CDR3 DNA reads TGTGCCAGCAGGGGCAGGGGTGGCAATCAGCCCCAGCATTTT. Residues: CASRGRGGNQPQHF.

The chain has TRBV6-5 and TRBJ2-5, with TRBD2 identical over 12 bases. CDR1 is MNHEY, CDR2 SVGAGI, per germline. With V trimmed by 7 bases and J by 5 bases, 8 bases remained unmatched. This CDR3 has 15 amino acids. The CDR3, as DNA: TGTGCCAGCAAGACTAGCGGGAGTGAGGGGGAGACCCAGTACTTC. This sequence encodes CASKTSGSEGETQYF.

V gene TRBV27 combines with J gene TRBJ2-3; D gene uncertain. Between the trimmed V and J ends, which lost 3 bases and 3 bases, there was a span of 13 bases. The CDR3 runs 15 residues. Germline CDR1 MNHEY, CDR2 SMNVEV (reference sequence). The CDR3 DNA sequence: TGTGCCAGCAGTTTGCAGCTAGGGTCGACAGATACGCAGTATTTT. Protein: CASSLQLGSTDTQYF.

The CDR3 region is CASITKGGNTEAFF. CDR3 nucleotide sequence: TGTGCCAGCATTACCAAGGGGGGGAACACTGAAGCTTTCTTT. This chain connects TRBV2 to TRBJ1-1; D may be TRBD1 (6 bases). V was trimmed by 7 bases and J by 1 base, leaving 13 bases between them. The CDR3 has 14 residues. CDR1 and CDR2 (germline): SNHLY, FYNNEI.

The chain combines TRBV5-1 with TRBJ1-2, with D maybe TRBD1 (6 bases). Trimming pared 4 bases from V and 0 bases from J, leaving 10 bases between. The CDR3 loop spans 14 amino acids. Germline V gene data show CDR1 as SGHRS and CDR2 as YFSETQ. The chain's CDR3 is CASSVTGANYGYTF. Written as DNA, the CDR3 is TGCGCCAGCAGCGTGACAGGCGCTAACTATGGCTACACCTTC.

The V and J genes are TRBV5-4 and TRBJ2-6; TRBD1 agrees at 8 bases. Per the germline V gene, CDR1 is SGHNT and CDR2 is YYREEE (reference sequence). Unmatched junction bases numbered 3, after V lost 3 bases and J lost 4 bases. The CDR3 sequence is 15 residues long. This chain's CDR3 is CASSSTGGGANVLTF. CDR3 nucleotide sequence: TGTGCCAGCAGCTCTACAGGGGGAGGGGCCAACGTCCTGACTTTC.

This rearrangement joins TRBV7-9 to TRBJ2-2; D possibly corresponds to TRBD1 (6 bases). This CDR3 is 15 amino acids long. Germline CDR1 reads SEHNR; CDR2 reads FQNEAQ (reference sequence). Trimming left V 4 bases short and J 3 bases short, with 12 bases between. The CDR3 reads CASSYGGEDTGELFF. The CDR3 DNA reads as TGTGCCAGCAGCTATGGGGGCGAGGACACCGGGGAGCTGTTTTTT.

The chain combines TRBV4-1 with TRBJ2-1; D not resolved. The CDR3 contains 13 residues. From germline, CDR1 is MGHRA and CDR2 YSYEKL. V lost 3 bases, J lost 9 bases, and 12 bases lay in between. Here the CDR3 DNA reads TGCGCCAGCAGCCAGCTGATCAATAGTGAGCAGTTCTTC. It encodes CASSQLINSEQFF.

The chain recombines TRBV27 with TRBJ2-7; D is unresolved. The V gene lost 6 bases and the J gene lost 5 bases, with 11 bases spanning the gap. The CDR3 contains 12 residues. In germline, CDR1 is MNHEY, CDR2 SMNVEV (reference sequence). The CDR3 DNA reads as TGTGCCAGCAGGGACCCGACCCACGAGCAGTACTTC. This translates into CASRDPTHEQYF.

The chain employs TRBV29-1 and TRBJ2-7, with 8 bases aligning to TRBD2. The V and J ends lost 5 bases and 6 bases, in that order; junction bases with no gene match: 6. From germline, CDR1 is SQVTM and CDR2 ANQGSEA. This CDR3 is 12 amino acids long. The CDR3 DNA reads as TGCAGCGTTCGGGGGGGATCTTTCGAGCAGTACTTC. It specifies CSVRGGSFEQYF.

V is TRBV5-5 and J is TRBJ2-5, with D unresolved. Trimming shortened V by 5 bases and J by 0 bases, and 14 bases separated the two germline ends. This CDR3 region has 15 residues. The germline V gene encodes CDR1 SGHKS and CDR2 YYEKEE (reference sequence). CDR3 nucleotides: TGTGCCAGCAGGAGGAGCGACTTGTACCAAGAGACCCAGTACTTC. Translated: CASRRSDLYQETQYF.

This chain joins TRBV2 and TRBJ2-5, with TRBD1 matching 7 bases. Germline V gene lookup returns CDR1 SNHLY and CDR2 FYNNEI. Losses at the gene ends were 3 bases for V and 4 bases for J; bases not matched to a gene: 14. The CDR3 has 17 residues. CDR3 region: CASSEGQRDGVGETQYF. The DNA of the CDR3 is TGTGCCAGCAGTGAGGGACAGCGCGACGGGGTTGGAGAGACCCAGTACTTC.